The 21 T cell receptor beta chains in this list originate from one sample, sequenced in a study of identical twins. Each CDR3 protein is one row after TCRdb ran MiXCR on the 5' RACE reads. The table lists roughly 690,000 distinct CDR3 sequences, over 20% of them singletons. These data were also filed under a second study, of T cells expressing NK-cell markers.

The sequenced sample was PBMCs. The source is a young woman in good health.

The V gene is TRBV12-3 or TRBV12-4, the J gene TRBJ2-3, with D tentatively TRBD2 (5 bases). V was trimmed by 3 bases and J by 4 bases, leaving 8 bases between them. The CDR3 consists of 13 residues. The chain's CDR3 is CASSFTSADTQYF. The DNA for the CDR3 is TGTGCCAGCAGTTTTACTAGTGCAGATACGCAGTATTTT.

This chain links TRBV12-3 or TRBV12-4 with TRBJ2-3; 7 nucleotides agree with TRBD1. This CDR3 comprises 15 residues. V shed 1 base and J 4 bases; nucleotides not matched to a gene: 5. The CDR3 DNA is TGTGCCAGCAGTTTAGGAGGGGGCTTTCCAGATACGCAGTATTTT. It yields the protein CASSLGGGFPDTQYF.

This sequence joins TRBV10-3 and TRBJ2-1; 7 positions match TRBD2. Trimming at V came to 6 bases and at J to 7 bases, leaving 6 bases not matched to a gene. The germline CDR1 and CDR2 sequences are ENHRY and SYGVKD. The CDR3 has 13 residues. The CDR3 nucleotides read TGTGCCATCAGCTCAGCGGGGCCAAATGAGCAGTTCTTC. Amino acid sequence: CAISSAGPNEQFF.

This clonotype has more than one count but fewer than ten. J is TRBJ2-3 and V is TRBV5-6; 13 bases agree with TRBD2. J was trimmed by 3 bases and V by 4 bases; bases with no gene match: 8. Germline V gene sequence: CDR1 SGHDT, CDR2 YYEEEE. CDR3 size: 17 residues. The CDR3 sequence is CASSRRTSGSGTDTQYF. The DNA of the CDR3 is TGTGCCAGCAGCCGGCGGACTAGCGGGAGTGGAACAGATACGCAGTATTTT.

This clonotype was counted a few times. This chain links TRBV14 with TRBJ2-7; no reliable D call. CDR1 and CDR2 from the germline V gene are SGHDN and FVKESK. Trimming left V 0 bases short and J 7 bases short, with 7 bases between. The CDR3 loop spans 12 amino acids. The CDR3 region has the DNA TGTGCCAGCAGCCAAGATCCTAGGGAGCAGTACTTC. It is translated as CASSQDPREQYF.

The rearrangement links TRBV10-3 to TRBJ2-2; 8 bases align to TRBD1. The CDR3 covers 20 residues. From germline, CDR1 is ENHRY and CDR2 SYGVKD. V lost 4 bases, J lost 5 bases, and 21 bases stayed unmatched. In nucleotides, the CDR3 is TGTGCCATCAGTGCCTCCCACACCTGGACAGGGAAAGGAAATACCGGGGAGCTGTTTTTT. The encoded protein is CAISASHTWTGKGNTGELFF.

The chain joins TRBV15 to TRBJ2-7; TRBD2 might be the D (6 bases). Between the trimmed V and J ends, which lost 0 bases and 3 bases, there was a span of 18 bases. This CDR3 region has 17 residues. Germline V gene sequence: CDR1 LNHNV, CDR2 YYDKDF (reference sequence). The CDR3: CATSRDQVGRTDYEQYF. As DNA, the CDR3 is TGTGCCACCAGCAGAGATCAAGTCGGGAGAACCGACTACGAGCAGTACTTC.

The chain links TRBV5-6 to TRBJ2-5, with 7 nucleotides matching TRBD1. CDR1 SGHDT and CDR2 YYEEEE come from the germline V gene. The CDR3 contains 14 residues. The V and J ends lost 7 bases and 0 bases, in that order; junction bases with no gene match: 6. CDR3 residues: CASDREMNQETQYF. In nucleotides, the CDR3 is TGTGCCAGCGACAGGGAGATGAACCAAGAGACCCAGTACTTC.

This clonotype was recorded at least ten times. The chain combines TRBV7-6 with TRBJ2-1; TRBD1 or TRBD2 may be the D gene (5 bases each). The CDR3 is 13 amino acids. The germline CDR1 and CDR2 sequences are SGHVS and FNYEAQ. V dropped 5 bases and J dropped 9 bases, with 14 bases sitting between them. As DNA, the CDR3 is TGTGCCAGCAGCGGGGGAGTCCACGGTGAGCAGTTCTTC. Amino acid sequence: CASSGGVHGEQFF.

This clonotype was counted a few times. The chain is built from TRBV6-5 and TRBJ2-3, with 9 bases that match TRBD1. Unmatched junction bases numbered 5, after V lost 0 bases and J lost 4 bases. Germline CDR1 MNHEY, CDR2 SVGAGI. The CDR3 runs to 16 residues. CDR3 protein: CASSYSMRTGADTQYF. CDR3 DNA sequence: TGTGCCAGCAGTTACTCGATGCGGACAGGGGCAGATACGCAGTATTTT.

This clonotype showed up many times. The rearrangement links TRBV10-3 to TRBJ2-1, with D unresolved. CDR1 ENHRY and CDR2 SYGVKD come from the germline V gene. This CDR3 comprises 15 residues. V was clipped by 4 bases and J by 5 bases, with 15 bases between them. CDR3 DNA: TGTGCCATCAGTGTAGGTCTACCCCCAAACAATGAGCAGTTCTTC. Encoded protein: CAISVGLPPNNEQFF.

The gene calls are TRBV7-9 and TRBJ1-1; D might be TRBD1 (6 bases). Looked up from germline, CDR1 is SEHNR and CDR2 is FQNEAQ (reference sequence). CDR3 size: 15 residues. The ends were cut back, 4 bases at V and 1 base at J, with 13 bases in the middle. Written as DNA, the CDR3 is TGTGCCAGCAGCTCCCAGGGACATGCGAACACTGAAGCTTTCTTT. It encodes CASSSQGHANTEAFF.

The chain is built from TRBV3-1 and TRBJ2-7; D is possibly TRBD1 or TRBD2 (5 bases each). The CDR3 covers 16 residues. Trimming pared 4 bases from V and 2 bases from J, leaving 18 bases between. The germline CDR1 and CDR2 sequences are LGHDT and YNNKEL (reference sequence). The CDR3 DNA sequence: TGTGCCAGCAGCCCTACCCCCCGGGACGCCGCCTACGAGCAGTACTTC. It yields the protein CASSPTPRDAAYEQYF.

V is TRBV6-2 or TRBV6-3 and J is TRBJ2-7; 13 bases agree with TRBD2. This CDR3 is 13 amino acids long. Germline V lookup: CDR1 MNHEY, CDR2 SVGEGT. J was trimmed by 3 bases and V by 11 bases; bases with no gene match: 4. CDR3 coding DNA: TGTGCCGGGAGGACTAGCGGGAGCTACGAGCAGTACTTC. Protein product: CAGRTSGSYEQYF.

This clonotype has a handful of counts. This chain connects TRBV12-3 or TRBV12-4 to TRBJ2-5; the match to TRBD2 covers 7 bases. V shed 6 bases and J 5 bases; nucleotides not matched to a gene: 12. The length of the CDR3 is 15 residues. The CDR3 coding sequence is TGTGCCAGCAGCCGATCGGGGGGAGTGGGGGAGACCCAGTACTTC. Translation: CASSRSGGVGETQYF.

The rearrangement joins TRBV9 to TRBJ1-6; TRBD1 is a possible D gene (6 bases). CDR3 size: 15 residues. The germline V gene encodes CDR1 SGDLS and CDR2 YYNGEE. Trimming cost V 0 bases and J 10 bases, with 14 bases left between them. The DNA of the CDR3 is TGTGCCAGCAGCGTAGGACGGACAGATTGGTCACCCCTCCACTTT. This translates into CASSVGRTDWSPLHF.

This clonotype was seen only a few times. The chain is built from TRBV10-3 and TRBJ2-1; TRBD2 is a possible D gene (6 bases). In germline, CDR1 is ENHRY, CDR2 SYGVKD. This CDR3 has 14 residues. V was cut by 10 bases and J by 1 base, with 14 bases left in between. The DNA for the CDR3 is TGTGCCACCACCGGGACTGTGTCCTACAATGAGCAGTTCTTC. Translated: CATTGTVSYNEQFF.

This clonotype turned up a few times. The CDR3 DNA sequence: TGCGCCAGCAGTTTTGGACAGGGGGCCGAGACCCAGTACTTC. Protein: CASSFGQGAETQYF. This rearrangement joins TRBV5-1 to TRBJ2-5; 11 positions match TRBD1. V shed 5 bases, J shed 5 bases, and the junction held 5 bases outside the gene matches. The CDR3 has 14 residues. Germline loops: CDR1 SGHRS, CDR2 YFSETQ.

This clonotype appeared once. J is TRBJ2-1 and V is TRBV11-2, with 8 bases lining up with TRBD2. CDR3 length: 16 amino acids. Trimming removed 2 bases from V and 6 bases from J; junction bases left unmatched: 9. Germline V gene lookup returns CDR1 SGHAT and CDR2 FQNNGV. The CDR3 DNA reads TGTGCCAGCAGCTTAACGCCGCTAGCGGGCGGCAATGAGCAGTTCTTC. Translated, it gives CASSLTPLAGGNEQFF. The variable domain in full, completed from reference TRBV11-2 and TRBJ2-1, reads EAGVAQSPRYKIIEKRQSVAFWCNPISGHATLYWYQQILGQGPKLLIQFQNNGVVDDSQLPKDRFSAERLKGVDSTLKIQPAKLEDSAVYLCASSLTPLAGGNEQFFGPGTRLTVL.

This clonotype was observed a handful of times. This rearrangement joins TRBV6-1 to TRBJ2-7; TRBD2 matches at 8 bases. Per germline, CDR1 MNHNS and CDR2 SASEGT. The CDR3 has 14 residues. With V trimmed by 6 bases and J by 4 bases, 8 bases remained unmatched. This CDR3 is CASSPGGGTYEQYF. The CDR3 region has the DNA TGTGCCAGCAGCCCCGGGGGGGGAACGTACGAGCAGTACTTC.

The chain recombines TRBV5-5 with TRBJ2-4; 8 nucleotides agree with TRBD2. With V trimmed by 4 bases and J by 6 bases, 6 bases remained unmatched. This CDR3 is 14 amino acids long. CDR1 and CDR2 from the germline V gene are SGHKS and YYEKEE (reference sequence). CDR3 nucleotides: TGTGCCAGCAGCCCGGGACTAGAGGGAAACATTCAGTACTTC. Translation gives CASSPGLEGNIQYF.